The present entry profiles one TCR beta chain with its context. The data stem from a study of cytomegalovirus exposure and HLA in healthy donors. The CDR3 has 14 residues. From germline, CDR1 is MNHNY and CDR2 SVGAGI (reference sequence). Trimming at V came to 0 bases and at J to 2 bases, leaving 1 base not matched to a gene. Vbeta (60) and Jbeta (13) primers were used in the PCR. Produced via immunoSEQ multiplex PCR; TCRdb's table is partial and in-frame only. The table includes over 100,000 clones, about 80% detected once. The clonotype was recovered from a man under 40 in good health and CMV-seronegative. Specimen: PBMCs. This chain uses TRBV6-6 with TRBJ2-7; TRBD2 aligns across 7 bases. The CDR3 protein is CASSYSLAAYEQYF. As DNA, the CDR3 is TGTGCCAGCAGTTACTCCCTAGCGGCCTACGAGCAGTACTTC.